The 3 T cell receptor beta chains given below trace back to one sample, sequenced in a study of blood T cells in healthy people across ages. A second PCR, run for about 7 to 12 cycles, used a sample-barcoded 5' primer plus a J-beta primer mix. From the 5' RACE reads, TCRdb called clonotypes with MiXCR, one entry per CDR3 protein. The sample records 850,000 to 1,000,000 distinct CDR3 sequences, roughly 51% being singletons. The material sequenced was blood. These TCRs come from a woman in her fifties or sixties in good health.

V is TRBV29-1 and J is TRBJ2-1; 8 bases map to TRBD2. In germline, CDR1 is SQVTM, CDR2 ANQGSEA. CDR3 length: 15 residues. After removal of 3 bases from V and 9 bases from J, the junction contained 13 bases not matched to a gene. CDR3: CSVEGGSGTRGEQFF. CDR3 sequence (DNA): TGCAGCGTTGAGGGGGGATCCGGGACTAGAGGTGAGCAGTTCTTC.

The chain employs TRBV10-3 and TRBJ2-5; 7 nucleotides line up with TRBD1. This CDR3 is built from 13 residues. The germline V gene encodes CDR1 ENHRY and CDR2 SYGVKD. The CDR3 nucleotides are TGTGCTATGAGTCCGGGACAGCAAGAGACCCAGTACTTC. Encoded protein: CAMSPGQQETQYF.

The V call is TRBV5-6, the J call TRBJ2-5; D uncertain. CDR3 length equals 14 residues. The germline V gene encodes CDR1 SGHDT and CDR2 YYEEEE. V was pared by 0 bases and J by 1 base, with 7 bases between. The CDR3, as DNA: TGTGCCAGCAGCTTGGTTAGCCCCCAAGAGACCCAGTACTTC. The encoded protein is CASSLVSPQETQYF.